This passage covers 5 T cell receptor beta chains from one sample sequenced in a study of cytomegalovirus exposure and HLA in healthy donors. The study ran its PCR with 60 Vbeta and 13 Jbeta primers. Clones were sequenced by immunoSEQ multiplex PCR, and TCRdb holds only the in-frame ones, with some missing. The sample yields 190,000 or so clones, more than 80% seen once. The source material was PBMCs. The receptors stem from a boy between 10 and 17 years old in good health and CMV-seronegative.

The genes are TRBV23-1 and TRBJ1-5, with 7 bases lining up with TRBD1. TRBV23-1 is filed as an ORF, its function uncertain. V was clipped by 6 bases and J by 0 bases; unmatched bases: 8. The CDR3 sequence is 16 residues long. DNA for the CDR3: TGCGCCAGCAGACTACAGGGGAGGAATAGCAATCAGCCCCAGCATTTT. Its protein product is CASRLQGRNSNQPQHF.

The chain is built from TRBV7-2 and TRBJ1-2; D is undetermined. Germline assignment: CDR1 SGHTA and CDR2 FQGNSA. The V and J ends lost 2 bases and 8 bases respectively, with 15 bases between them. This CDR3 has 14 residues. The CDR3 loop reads CASSLYNNAGGYTF. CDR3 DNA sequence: TGTGCCAGCAGCTTATATAATAATGCGGGAGGCTACACCTTC.

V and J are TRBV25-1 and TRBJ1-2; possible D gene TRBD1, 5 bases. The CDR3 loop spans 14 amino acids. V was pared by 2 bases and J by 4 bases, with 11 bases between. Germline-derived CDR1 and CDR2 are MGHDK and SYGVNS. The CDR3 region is CASSEIQGGYGYTF. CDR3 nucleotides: TGTGCCAGCAGTGAAATTCAGGGCGGCTATGGCTACACCTTC.

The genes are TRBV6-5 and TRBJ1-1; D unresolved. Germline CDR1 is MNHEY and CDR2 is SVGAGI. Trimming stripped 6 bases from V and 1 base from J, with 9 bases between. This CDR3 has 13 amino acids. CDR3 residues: CASREWRNTEAFF. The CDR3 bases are TGTGCCAGCAGGGAGTGGAGGAACACTGAAGCTTTCTTT.

The chain's CDR3 is CASSQEGQGGANVLTF. CDR3 sequence (DNA): TGCGCCAGCAGCCAAGAGGGACAGGGTGGGGCCAACGTCCTGACTTTC. The chain recombines TRBV4-1 with TRBJ2-6; 9 bases fit TRBD1. CDR1 and CDR2 (germline): MGHRA, YSYEKL. J gave up 3 bases and V 0 bases, and 0 bases lay outside the gene matches. The CDR3 contains 16 residues.